This entry concerns a single TCR beta chain. Sequencing was performed with immunoSEQ multiplex PCR; in TCRdb, only in-frame clones are kept and a portion is missing. Of about 64,000 clones in the sample, more than 80% are singletons; the top ten hold roughly an eighth. The data are from a study of OX40 agonist ivuxolimab in advanced cancers. Germline V gene sequence: CDR1 SEHNR, CDR2 FQNEAQ (reference sequence). Trimming pared 6 bases from V and 6 bases from J, leaving 8 bases between. This CDR3 contains 12 residues. The V call is TRBV7-9, the J call TRBJ1-4, with D hard to call. This clonotype was obtained from an adult with an advanced solid tumor such as melanoma, head and neck, liver or kidney cancer. The sequencing used CD4+ or CD8+ T cells sorted from blood, collected in a trial of the OX40 agonist ivuxolimab. The CDR3 loop reads CASRDLHEKLFF. Here the CDR3 DNA reads TGTGCCAGCAGGGACCTCCATGAAAAACTGTTTTTT.